The 10 T cell receptor beta chains reported below all come from one sample, sequenced in a study of T cells in localized non-small cell lung cancer. Profiled with immunoSEQ multiplex PCR; TCRdb holds only in-frame clones, not every one. The data show almost 1,000 clones, about a fifth seen once. The sequencing here drew on normal lung tissue next to the tumor, taken before any cancer treatment. These receptors originate from a male donor at least 60 years old with stage II squamous cell lung carcinoma.

The chain carries TRBV1 and TRBJ2-2. TRBV1 is a pseudogene segment. This CDR3 is 12 amino acids long. The CDR3 sequence: CASSRSTGELFF. For the CDR3, the DNA is TGCGCCAGCAGCCGAAGTACCGGGGAGCTGTTTTTT.

This clone was detected only a few times. V usage is TRBV11-3 and J usage is TRBJ1-2, with 9 nucleotides matching TRBD1. The CDR3 covers 15 residues. Germline V lookup: CDR1 SGHNT, CDR2 YENEEA. The trim removed 5 bases at V and 5 bases at J, leaving 9 bases unmatched. The CDR3 loop is CASSPRDRELYGYTF. The CDR3 region has the DNA TGTGCCAGCAGCCCGAGGGACAGGGAGTTGTATGGCTACACCTTC.

This rearrangement joins TRBV10-3 to TRBJ1-5; the D gene is possibly TRBD1 (6 bases). CDR3 length: 15 residues. Per the germline V gene, CDR1 is ENHRY and CDR2 is SYGVKD. V lost 0 bases, J lost 3 bases, and 9 bases lay in between. Here the CDR3 DNA reads TGTGCCATCAGTGAGTCAAGGACAGTCAATCAGCCCCAGCATTTT. Translated, it gives CAISESRTVNQPQHF.

The table lists this clone with a few counts. J is TRBJ2-2 and V is TRBV11-3, with D perhaps matching TRBD1 (6 bases). V lost 1 base to trimming and J lost 0 bases, with 6 bases between them. The CDR3 sequence is 15 residues long. Germline CDR1 reads SGHNT; CDR2 reads YENEEA. CDR3 in DNA: TGTGCCAGCAGCTTAGGGACAGCGAACACCGGGGAGCTGTTTTTT. This gives the protein CASSLGTANTGELFF. Based on the CDR3 plus reference TRBV11-3 and TRBJ2-2, the full variable domain is EAGVVQSPRYKIIEKKQPVAFWCNPISGHNTLYWYLQNLGQGPELLIRYENEEAVDDSQLPKDRFSAERLKGVDSTLKIQPAELGDSAVYLCASSLGTANTGELFFGEGSRLTVL.

V and J are TRBV11-3 and TRBJ2-1; perhaps TRBD2 as D (6 bases). The CDR3 length is 15 residues. Germline CDR1 is SGHNT and CDR2 is YENEEA. V lost 5 bases to trimming and J lost 5 bases, with 16 bases between them. The CDR3 DNA follows: TGTGCCAGCAGCCAAGGGACTCCGTCTAACAATGAGCAGTTCTTC. The encoded protein is CASSQGTPSNNEQFF.

This clone appeared once. The chain has TRBV25-1 and TRBJ2-3, with TRBD2 identical over 8 bases. Germline trimming cut 2 bases from V and 1 base from J; bases unmatched to any gene: 11. Germline assignment: CDR1 MGHDK and CDR2 SYGVNS. The CDR3 consists of 18 residues. The CDR3 nucleotides are TGTGCCAGCAGTGAAGGAGGGAAGGGGCGGGGGGGCACAGATACGCAGTATTTT. Its protein is CASSEGGKGRGGTDTQYF.

About this clone itself: The junction does not match germline at one end; this may be a read error. The chain carries TRBV11-3 and TRBJ2-2; TRBD1 is a possible D gene (5 bases). Germline V gene data show CDR1 as SGHNT and CDR2 as YENEEA. The CDR3 extends over 15 amino acids. The CDR3 region has the DNA TGTGCCAGCAGTTTAGACAGATCGAACACCGGGGAGCTGTTTTTT. It translates to CASSLDRSNTGELFF.

This clone is judged large. The chain is built from TRBV6-8 and TRBJ1-1; D gene unclear. Germline V gene data show CDR1 as MNHGY and CDR2 as SAAAGT. Between the trimmed V and J ends, which lost 0 bases and 0 bases, there was a span of 5 bases. This CDR3 has 14 amino acids. The CDR3 reads CASSYSQMNTEAFF. CDR3 in DNA: TGTGCCAGCAGTTACTCACAGATGAACACTGAAGCTTTCTTT.

This clone is labeled as large. The rearrangement joins TRBV15 to TRBJ2-3, with D perhaps matching TRBD1 or TRBD2 (5 bases each). The CDR3 covers 15 residues. Trimming took 0 bases from V and 2 from J, leaving 9 bases between them. Germline CDR1 reads LNHNV; CDR2 reads YYDKDF (reference sequence). The CDR3: CATSRDWGSTDTQYF. The CDR3 DNA reads as TGTGCCACCAGCAGAGATTGGGGGTCCACAGATACGCAGTATTTT.

The chain carries TRBV11-3 and TRBJ2-2; tentative D call: TRBD1 (5 bases). Germline V lookup: CDR1 SGHNT, CDR2 YENEEA. V was trimmed by 3 bases and J by 5 bases, leaving 13 bases between them. This CDR3 is 15 amino acids long. The CDR3, as DNA: TGTGCCAGCAGCTTTAAAGGGGATTGGACCGGGGAGCTGTTTTTT. The encoded protein is CASSFKGDWTGELFF.